One and the same sample provided the 14 T cell receptor beta chains below, sequenced in a study of beta chain features in type 1 diabetes. Of the isolated RNA, all was reverse transcribed, and so the sequenced material was expressed TCRB transcripts. The protocol was immunoSEQ multiplex PCR, while the TCRdb copy is restricted to in-frame clones and leaves out a portion. The repertoire has under 250,000 clones, about 26% of them found once; the top ten carry approximately 4%. The sample taken for sequencing was central memory CD4+ T cells from blood. These receptors all come from a man younger than 45 in good health.

A few counts support this clone. This chain uses TRBV29-1 with TRBJ2-5; D is unresolved. The J call is in doubt because the DNA end fits TRBJ2-7 better. The CDR3 runs to 13 residues. CDR1 and CDR2 (germline): SQVTM, ANQGSEA. The CDR3 sequence: CSVELESSYEQYF. In DNA, the CDR3 is TGCAGCGTTGAACTAGAGAGCTCCTACGAGCAGTACTTC.

This sequence joins TRBV7-9 and TRBJ2-1, with no clear D. Germline loops: CDR1 SEHNR, CDR2 FQNEAQ (reference sequence). V shed 1 base and J shed 13 bases, with 8 bases lying between them. This CDR3 has 11 residues. The CDR3 sequence: CASSLESFQFF. Here the CDR3 DNA reads TGTGCCAGCAGCTTAGAATCTTTTCAGTTCTTC.

In its sample, this clone was seen a few times. The same CDR3 arises from other DNA sequences in this sample as well. The gene calls are TRBV5-4 and TRBJ1-1; TRBD1 matches at 8 bases. After removal of 5 bases from V and 2 bases from J, the junction contained 5 bases not matched to a gene. The germline CDR1 and CDR2 sequences are SGHNT and YYREEE (reference sequence). CDR3 length: 14 amino acids. The CDR3 DNA is TGTGCCAGCAGACCGGACAGGGCCAACACTGAAGCTTTCTTT. Protein product: CASRPDRANTEAFF. Full variable domain (rest looked up from reference TRBV5-4 and TRBJ1-1): ETGVTQSPTHLIKTRGQQVTLRCSSQSGHNTVSWYQQALGQGPQFIFQYYREEENGRGNFPPRFSGLQFPNYSSELNVNALELDDSALYLCASRPDRANTEAFFGQGTRLTVV.

This chain links TRBV7-8 with TRBJ2-3; 7 nucleotides agree with TRBD1. CDR1 and CDR2 from the germline V gene are SGHVS and FQNEAQ. The CDR3 extends over 13 amino acids. Trimming cost V 5 bases and J 5 bases; bases outside gene matches: 4. The CDR3 sequence: CASSPRQGDTQYF. Written as DNA, the CDR3 is TGTGCCAGCAGCCCCCGACAGGGAGATACGCAGTATTTT.

This clone came up many times. The V call is TRBV7-9, the J call TRBJ2-6, with D maybe TRBD1 (6 bases). Germline-derived CDR1 and CDR2 are SEHNR and FQNEAQ (reference sequence). Trimming left V 11 bases short and J 3 bases short, with 20 bases between. The CDR3 covers 16 residues. The CDR3 DNA reads TGTGCCCTGAGGTCGGACAGCCCCGATGGGGCCAACGTCCTGACTTTC. It specifies CALRSDSPDGANVLTF.

This sequence joins TRBV10-3 and TRBJ2-7; TRBD2 aligns across 10 bases. The CDR3 runs to 14 residues. Per germline, CDR1 ENHRY and CDR2 SYGVKD. V shed 9 bases, J shed 2 bases, and the junction held 7 bases outside the gene matches. This CDR3 reads CAIGDSGGTYEQYF. The CDR3 DNA follows: TGTGCCATTGGAGATAGCGGGGGGACCTACGAGCAGTACTTC.

The rearrangement joins TRBV30 to TRBJ2-5, with 9 bases matching TRBD2. Germline CDR1 GTSNPN, CDR2 SVGIG (reference sequence). This CDR3 has 14 residues. The V and J ends lost 4 bases and 3 bases, in that order; junction bases with no gene match: 6. This CDR3 reads CAWTRLAAEETQYF. CDR3 bases: TGTGCCTGGACGAGACTAGCGGCCGAAGAGACCCAGTACTTC.

This clone was seen a few times. The V and J genes are TRBV18 and TRBJ2-1; 7 bases map to TRBD1. This CDR3 comprises 13 residues. V lost 3 bases and J lost 5; bases outside the gene matches: 1. Germline V lookup: CDR1 KGHSH, CDR2 LQKENI. The CDR3 region is CASSPGTDNEQFF. The CDR3 bases are TGTGCCAGCTCACCTGGGACAGACAATGAGCAGTTCTTC.

The rearrangement links TRBV18 to TRBJ2-1; 9 bases agree with TRBD1. The CDR3 totals 15 residues. Germline CDR1 reads KGHSH; CDR2 reads LQKENI. After removal of 5 bases from V and 9 bases from J, the junction contained 11 bases not matched to a gene. The CDR3: CASSKTPGQGGEQFF. The CDR3 DNA is TGTGCCAGCTCAAAAACACCGGGACAGGGAGGTGAGCAGTTCTTC.

The chain has TRBV5-1 and TRBJ2-3, with D perhaps TRBD1 (6 bases). The germline V gene encodes CDR1 SGHRS and CDR2 YFSETQ. The CDR3 is 15 amino acids. Trimming pared 5 bases from V and 2 bases from J, leaving 15 bases between. The CDR3 sequence: CASRTGSINTDTQYF. The CDR3 coding sequence is TGCGCCAGCAGGACAGGTTCTATCAACACAGATACGCAGTATTTT.

The chain recombines TRBV9 with TRBJ2-3, with TRBD2 matching 11 bases. The V and J ends lost 3 bases and 3 bases, in that order; junction bases with no gene match: 6. Germline loops: CDR1 SGDLS, CDR2 YYNGEE. CDR3 size: 16 residues. CDR3 residues: CASSAYGTSGTDTQYF. The DNA for the CDR3 is TGTGCCAGCAGCGCTTACGGGACTAGCGGAACAGATACGCAGTATTTT.

By sample fraction, this clone is medium-sized (0.01 to 0.1%). J is TRBJ2-1 and V is TRBV7-9, with 9 bases aligning to TRBD2. The length of the CDR3 is 16 residues. V was pared by 3 bases and J by 6 bases, with 9 bases of the junction left unmatched. Germline V CDR1 and CDR2: SEHNR, FQNEAQ (reference sequence). The DNA of the CDR3 is TGTGCCAGCAGCTTGAGTAGCGGGAGTGTAGGCAATGAGCAGTTCTTC. This gives the protein CASSLSSGSVGNEQFF.

In its sample, this clone was seen a few times. J is TRBJ2-1 and V is TRBV9; D uncertain. From germline, CDR1 is SGDLS and CDR2 YYNGEE. The CDR3 runs 12 residues. The V end lost 4 bases, the J end lost 8 bases, and 10 bases lay between the germline ends. CDR3 loop: CASSLLGHEQFF. In nucleotides, the CDR3 is TGTGCCAGCAGCCTCTTGGGTCATGAGCAGTTCTTC. Drawing the rest from reference TRBV9 and TRBJ2-1, the complete variable domain is DSGVTQTPKHLITATGQRVTLRCSPRSGDLSVYWYQQSLDQGLQFLIQYYNGEERAKGNILERFSAQQFPDLHSELNLSSLELGDSALYFCASSLLGHEQFFGPGTRLTVL.

With regard to this clone: Just one base apart from a much larger clone, this may be a read error. This chain links TRBV30 with TRBJ1-2, with D possibly TRBD1 on 5 matching bases. The CDR3 has 14 amino acids. Germline lookup yields CDR1 GTSNPN and CDR2 SVGIG (reference sequence). Written as DNA, the CDR3 is TGTGCCTTGAGTCGCGACAGCAAATCGTATGGCTACACCTTC. Its protein product is CALSRDSKSYGYTF.